These 28 T cell receptor beta chains share one sample of origin, sequenced in a study of shared clonotypes between healthy human individuals. Sequencing was performed with immunoSEQ multiplex PCR; in TCRdb, only in-frame clones are kept and a portion is missing. The table records roughly 1,500,000 clones, 95% to 99% of them present only once. The sample comprised naive CD4+ T cells sorted from blood. Subset noted: CD45RA+ positively selected. Source of these receptors: a man aged 25 to 40 in good health.

Worth noting for this clone: Other nucleotide sequences in the sample specify the same CDR3. The chain is built from TRBV19 and TRBJ2-7; D tentatively reads TRBD1 or TRBD2 (6 bases each). The CDR3 is 14 residues long. The germline V and J ends were trimmed by 6 bases and 1 base, with 13 bases remaining between them. Looked up from germline, CDR1 is LNHDA and CDR2 is SQIVND (reference sequence). The CDR3 DNA follows: TGTGCCAGTAGCATCCCGGGGGCGTCCTACGAGCAGTACTTC. Protein product: CASSIPGASYEQYF. The full variable domain, in which reference TRBV19 and TRBJ2-7 provide the parts outside the CDR3, is DGGITQSPKYLFRKEGQNVTLSCEQNLNHDAMYWYRQDPGQGLRLIYYSQIVNDFQKGDIAEGYSVSREKKESFPLTVTSAQKNPTAFYLCASSIPGASYEQYFGPGTRLTVT.

The V gene is TRBV5-4, the J gene TRBJ2-1; D gene ambiguous. Germline loops: CDR1 SGHNT, CDR2 YYREEE (reference sequence). The CDR3 totals 15 residues. V lost 4 bases, J lost 3 bases, and 14 bases lay in between. CDR3: CASSPPQKNYNEQFF. In DNA form, the CDR3 reads TGTGCCAGCAGCCCCCCGCAGAAAAACTACAATGAGCAGTTCTTC.

This chain joins TRBV7-9 and TRBJ1-2, with TRBD1 matching over 10 bases. The germline gives CDR1 SEHNR, CDR2 FQNEAQ (reference sequence). J lost 3 bases, V lost 10 bases, and 5 bases had no gene match. The CDR3 is 13 amino acids. In DNA, the CDR3 is TGTGCCACGGACAGGGGGGGTGACTATGGCTACACCTTC. Amino acids: CATDRGGDYGYTF.

This clone has only one observation. This chain joins TRBV19 and TRBJ2-1, with 10 bases fitting TRBD2. CDR3 size: 15 residues. J lost 7 bases, V lost 6 bases, and 9 bases had no gene match. Per the germline V gene, CDR1 is LNHDA and CDR2 is SQIVND (reference sequence). This CDR3 is CASSAGLAEGNEQFF. The DNA for the CDR3 is TGTGCCAGTAGCGCTGGACTAGCGGAGGGGAATGAGCAGTTCTTC.

This clone has a single count. The CDR3 DNA reads as TGCAGCGTGGGGGAGCGGGAGAGGGAGACCCAGTACTTC. This sequence encodes CSVGERERETQYF. The V call is TRBV29-1, the J call TRBJ2-5; TRBD2 agrees at 8 bases. The CDR3 loop spans 13 amino acids. V dropped 6 bases and J dropped 5; count of bases not matched to a gene: 8. Germline V lookup: CDR1 SQVTM, CDR2 ANQGSEA.

The chain links TRBV6-1 to TRBJ1-5, with 7 nucleotides matching TRBD1. This CDR3 is built from 15 residues. In germline, CDR1 is MNHNS, CDR2 SASEGT. V lost 6 bases and J lost 6; bases outside the gene matches: 11. CDR3 in amino acids: CASSPRDSSTQPQHF. The DNA of the CDR3 is TGTGCCAGCAGCCCCAGGGACAGTTCCACTCAGCCCCAGCATTTT.

CDR3 bases: TGCGCCAGCAGCCAAGACCTACAACTGAACACTGAAGCTTTCTTT. This codes for CASSQDLQLNTEAFF. The chain recombines TRBV4-3 with TRBJ1-1; the D is unclear. This CDR3 has 15 residues. Germline loops: CDR1 LGHNA, CDR2 YSLEER. Trimming removed 0 bases at V and 0 bases at J, with 8 bases between.

This sequence joins TRBV5-4 and TRBJ2-7; 12 positions match TRBD2. The CDR3 length is 16 residues. From germline, CDR1 is SGHNT and CDR2 YYREEE (reference sequence). V lost 2 bases to trimming and J lost 6 bases; unmatched junction nucleotides: 9. Written as DNA, the CDR3 is TGTGCCAGCAGCTTCCCTAGCGGGAGGGCCCAAGGCGAGCAGTACTTC. Amino acids: CASSFPSGRAQGEQYF.

This clone has just one count. The CDR3 here is CASSLDARGAEAFF. The CDR3 DNA sequence: TGTGCCAGCAGTTTAGACGCCCGGGGAGCTGAAGCTTTCTTT. The rearrangement links TRBV27 to TRBJ1-1; D gene uncertain. With 2 bases removed from V and 6 bases from J, the gap between germline ends came to 13 bases. The CDR3 contains 14 residues. Germline V gene sequence: CDR1 MNHEY, CDR2 SMNVEV (reference sequence).

J is TRBJ1-2 and V is TRBV7-2; 12 nucleotides match TRBD1. The CDR3 is 17 residues long. With V trimmed by 1 base and J by 4 bases, 7 bases remained unmatched. The germline V gene has CDR1 SGHTA and CDR2 FQGNSA. CDR3 sequence reads: CASSLGPGQGAVYGYTF. In DNA, the CDR3 is TGTGCCAGCAGCTTAGGTCCGGGACAGGGGGCGGTCTATGGCTACACCTTC.

V is TRBV5-1 and J is TRBJ2-7; D may be TRBD1 (7 bases). V lost 1 base and J 2 bases, leaving 13 bases between the germline ends. Germline lookup yields CDR1 SGHRS and CDR2 YFSETQ. The CDR3 totals 15 residues. CDR3 residues: CASSLNGGGAYEQYF. The CDR3 DNA is TGCGCCAGCAGCTTGAACGGAGGGGGCGCCTACGAGCAGTACTTC.

This clone was picked up one time. The chain is built from TRBV2 and TRBJ1-5, with D unclear. Trimming pared 4 bases from V and 0 bases from J, leaving 13 bases between. There are 16 residues in the CDR3. In germline, CDR1 is SNHLY, CDR2 FYNNEI. CDR3 DNA sequence: TGTGCCAGCAGTGTTAACCTCGTTGGTAGCAATCAGCCCCAGCATTTT. It codes for CASSVNLVGSNQPQHF.

The chain is built from TRBV5-6 and TRBJ2-2, with 7 positions matching TRBD1. The V segment lost 4 bases and the J segment 5 bases; nucleotides outside the gene matches: 11. There are 16 residues in the CDR3. Germline loops: CDR1 SGHDT, CDR2 YYEEEE. CDR3 nucleotides: TGTGCCAGCAGCCAGGACAGGTCCGGTTATACCGGGGAGCTGTTTTTT. Translation gives CASSQDRSGYTGELFF. The full variable domain, its missing parts supplied by reference TRBV5-6 and TRBJ2-2, is DAGVTQSPTHLIKTRGQQVTLRCSPKSGHDTVSWYQQALGQGPQFIFQYYEEEERQRGNFPDRFSGHQFPNYSSELNVNALLLGDSALYLCASSQDRSGYTGELFFGEGSRLTVL.

The V call is TRBV18, the J call TRBJ1-2; weak D call: TRBD1 (5 bases). The CDR3 is made up of 16 amino acids. Between the trimmed V and J ends, which lost 1 base and 7 bases, there was a span of 19 bases. Germline V gene lookup returns CDR1 KGHSH and CDR2 LQKENI. The CDR3 region is CASSPLSQIRDAGYTF. The DNA of the CDR3 is TGTGCCAGCTCACCACTTTCCCAGATTCGGGACGCTGGCTACACCTTC.

The chain recombines TRBV7-6 with TRBJ2-5; no reliable D call. Germline V lookup: CDR1 SGHVS, CDR2 FNYEAQ. The V and J ends lost 7 bases and 5 bases respectively, with 14 bases between them. The CDR3 runs to 13 residues. The chain's CDR3 is CASTSSAAETQYF. The CDR3, as DNA: TGTGCCAGCACCTCCTCTGCGGCCGAGACCCAGTACTTC.

This chain connects TRBV9 to TRBJ2-3, with D tentatively TRBD2 (7 bases). This CDR3 is built from 14 residues. Germline V lookup: CDR1 SGDLS, CDR2 YYNGEE. V was trimmed by 2 bases and J by 2 bases, leaving 9 bases between them. The CDR3 spells CASSVGGLTDTQYF. Written as DNA, the CDR3 is TGTGCCAGCAGCGTCGGGGGGCTCACAGATACGCAGTATTTT.

The chain is built from TRBV30 and TRBJ1-4, with D possibly TRBD1 on 6 matching bases. Trimming shortened V by 3 bases and J by 8 bases, and 13 bases separated the two germline ends. This CDR3 contains 13 residues. CDR1 and CDR2 (germline): GTSNPN, SVGIG (reference sequence). As DNA, the CDR3 is TGTGCCTGGAGCGGCGGGACAAGCGAAAAACTGTTTTTT. This gives the protein CAWSGGTSEKLFF.

The chain recombines TRBV29-1 with TRBJ2-1; D may match TRBD1 or TRBD2 (5 bases each). Germline V gives CDR1 SQVTM, CDR2 ANQGSEA. V was shortened by 7 bases and J by 7 bases, with 14 bases between the two germline ends. The CDR3 runs to 12 residues. The CDR3: CSGDRVPNEQFF. As DNA, the CDR3 is TGCAGCGGGGACCGGGTCCCGAATGAGCAGTTCTTC.

The chain links TRBV6-5 to TRBJ2-1, with unresolved D. V lost 4 bases and J 0 bases, leaving 7 bases between the germline ends. The length of the CDR3 is 14 residues. Germline lookup yields CDR1 MNHEY and CDR2 SVGAGI. CDR3 region: CASSFNPSYNEQFF. DNA of the CDR3: TGTGCCAGCAGTTTCAATCCCTCCTACAATGAGCAGTTCTTC.

The chain carries TRBV9 and TRBJ2-1; TRBD1 agrees at 8 bases. CDR3 size: 17 residues. Germline-derived CDR1 and CDR2 are SGDLS and YYNGEE. Unmatched junction bases numbered 8, after V lost 1 base and J lost 2 bases. This CDR3 reads CASSVRSGGAPYNEQFF. The CDR3 DNA reads as TGTGCCAGCAGCGTAAGGTCAGGGGGCGCTCCCTACAATGAGCAGTTCTTC. Complete variable domain (other parts from reference TRBV9 and TRBJ2-1): DSGVTQTPKHLITATGQRVTLRCSPRSGDLSVYWYQQSLDQGLQFLIQYYNGEERAKGNILERFSAQQFPDLHSELNLSSLELGDSALYFCASSVRSGGAPYNEQFFGPGTRLTVL.

The chain recombines TRBV5-1 with TRBJ2-3; 7 bases match TRBD2. The V segment lost 7 bases and the J segment 0 bases; nucleotides outside the gene matches: 2. The CDR3 consists of 13 residues. Looked up from germline, CDR1 is SGHRS and CDR2 is YFSETQ. CDR3 DNA: TGCGCCAGCCTAGCGGCAAGCACAGATACGCAGTATTTT. Its protein product is CASLAASTDTQYF.

Comment on this clone: The sample carries other DNA sequences with the same CDR3. The rearrangement joins TRBV11-3 to TRBJ2-5, with D tentatively TRBD1 (6 bases). The CDR3 consists of 15 residues. Trimming left V 3 bases short and J 1 base short, with 12 bases between. Germline lookup yields CDR1 SGHNT and CDR2 YENEEA. The CDR3 DNA reads TGTGCCAGCAGCTTGGGCGCGGACAGCCAAGAGACCCAGTACTTC. Translating it yields CASSLGADSQETQYF.

This sequence joins TRBV28 and TRBJ1-5, with 10 positions matching TRBD1. Per germline, CDR1 MDHEN and CDR2 SYDVKM. V trimming: 10 bases; J trimming: 3 bases; junction bases outside the gene matches: 6. The CDR3 contains 14 residues. The CDR3 DNA sequence: TGTGCCACCATGACAGGGGGCGCCAATCAGCCCCAGCATTTT. Translation gives CATMTGGANQPQHF. The entire variable domain, with the rest obtained from reference TRBV28 and TRBJ1-5, is as follows: DVKVTQSSRYLVKRTGEKVFLECVQDMDHENMFWYRQDPGLGLRLIYFSYDVKMKEKGDIPEGYSVSREKKERFSLILESASTNQTSMYLCATMTGGANQPQHFGDGTRLSIL.

This clone was observed a single time. The V call is TRBV13, the J call TRBJ2-3; TRBD1 might be the D (6 bases). Germline CDR1 is PRHDT and CDR2 is FYEKMQ (reference sequence). V was shortened by 1 base and J by 1 base, with 12 bases between the two germline ends. This CDR3 is built from 16 residues. In DNA form, the CDR3 reads TGTGCCAGCAGCTTAGTGAGGGGGTCGGGCACAGATACGCAGTATTTT. It is translated as CASSLVRGSGTDTQYF.

V is TRBV5-6 and J is TRBJ1-3; possible D gene TRBD1, 5 bases. Trimming took off 0 bases at V and 5 bases at J, with 12 bases between the two ends. CDR1 SGHDT and CDR2 YYEEEE come from the germline V gene. The CDR3 sequence is 15 residues long. CDR3 in DNA: TGTGCCAGCAGCTTGGGGCAGGGCGTTCGAAACACCATATATTTT. Amino acids: CASSLGQGVRNTIYF.

The sample holds one count of this clone. The chain has TRBV6-5 and TRBJ2-1; D tentatively reads TRBD1 or TRBD2 (5 bases each). Trimming cost V 2 bases and J 8 bases, with 7 bases left between them. Germline V CDR1 and CDR2: MNHEY, SVGAGI. The CDR3 length is 12 residues. The CDR3 reads CASSYGGHEQFF. The CDR3 DNA reads TGTGCCAGCAGTTACGGGGGTCATGAGCAGTTCTTC.

The V gene is TRBV28, the J gene TRBJ1-5; 7 bases agree with TRBD1. Per the germline V gene, CDR1 is MDHEN and CDR2 is SYDVKM. Trimming at V came to 4 bases and at J to 7 bases, leaving 10 bases not matched to a gene. This CDR3 comprises 15 residues. The CDR3 coding sequence is TGTGCCAGCAGTTATGGTTCAGGGGGACTCCAGCCCCAGCATTTT. Its translation: CASSYGSGGLQPQHF.

The chain employs TRBV7-9 and TRBJ2-5; TRBD2 aligns across 10 bases. The CDR3 has 17 amino acids. Germline CDR1 reads SEHNR; CDR2 reads FQNEAQ (reference sequence). V gave up 1 base and J gave up 1 base; unmatched junction bases: 6. In DNA form, the CDR3 reads TGTGCCAGCAGCTTAGTATCTAGCGGGAGTGGCCAAGAGACCCAGTACTTC. This translates into CASSLVSSGSGQETQYF.